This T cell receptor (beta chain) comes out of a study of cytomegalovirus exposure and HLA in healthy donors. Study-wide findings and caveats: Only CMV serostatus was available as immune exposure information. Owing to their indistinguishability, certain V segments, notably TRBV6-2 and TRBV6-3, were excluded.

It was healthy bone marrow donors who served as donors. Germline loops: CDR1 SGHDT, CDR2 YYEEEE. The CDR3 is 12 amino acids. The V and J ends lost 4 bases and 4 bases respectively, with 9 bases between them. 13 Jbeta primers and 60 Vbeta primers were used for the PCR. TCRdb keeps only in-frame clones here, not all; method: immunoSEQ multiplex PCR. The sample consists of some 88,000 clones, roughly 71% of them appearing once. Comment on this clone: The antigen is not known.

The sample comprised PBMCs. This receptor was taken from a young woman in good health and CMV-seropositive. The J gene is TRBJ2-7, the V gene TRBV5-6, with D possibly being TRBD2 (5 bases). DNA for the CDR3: TGTGCCAGCAGCATGGGGAGTTACGAGCAGTACTTC. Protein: CASSMGSYEQYF.